This is a list of T cell receptor beta chains from one sample in a study of PD-1 blockade in classical Hodgkin lymphoma. Data came from immunoSEQ multiplex PCR; TCRdb stores just in-frame clones and leaves some out. Of under 45,000 clones listed, roughly two thirds are singletons. The sequenced sample was peripheral blood mononuclear cells (PBMCs), obtained before the fourth cycle of nivolumab. Every receptor here comes from a human donor with classical Hodgkin lymphoma. CDR3s include the opening cysteine and the closing phenylalanine or tryptophan. The D gene is left open where the match is weak. Rows may omit the clone size; those that give it use once, few, many or a size class.

cdr3_aa: CASSPRQGGGQETQYF; cdr3_nt: TGTGCCAGCAGCCCCCGACAGGGAGGTGGTCAAGAGACCCAGTACTTC; d_call: NA; j_call: TRBJ2-5; v_call: TRBV11-3; clone_size: few
cdr3_aa: CASSSMLLGSPLHF; cdr3_nt: TGTGCCAGCAGCTCGATGTTGTTGGGGTCACCCCTCCACTTT; d_call: NA; j_call: TRBJ1-6; v_call: TRBV5-4; clone_size: NA
cdr3_aa: CASSQYPGLSDVMLANYGYTF; cdr3_nt: TGCGCCAGCAGCCAATATCCGGGACTATCCGACGTTATGCTGGCTAACTATGGCTACACCTTC; d_call: NA; j_call: TRBJ1-2; v_call: TRBV4-3; clone_size: NA
cdr3_aa: CASSSAFSRGSLEEQYF; cdr3_nt: TGTGCCAGCAGCTCGGCCTTTTCACGGGGCTCTTTGGAAGAGCAGTACTTC; d_call: NA; j_call: TRBJ2-7; v_call: TRBV13; clone_size: NA
cdr3_aa: CASSDRAVGRRIKSYEQYF; cdr3_nt: TGTGCCAGCAGTGATAGGGCCGTCGGTAGGAGAATTAAGTCCTACGAGCAGTACTTC; d_call: NA; j_call: TRBJ2-7; v_call: TRBV2; clone_size: NA
cdr3_aa: CASSEALFGNQPQHF; cdr3_nt: TGTGCCAGCAGTGAAGCTTTATTCGGGAATCAGCCCCAGCATTTT; d_call: NA; j_call: TRBJ1-5; v_call: TRBV2; clone_size: NA
cdr3_aa: CASSIARTSGLYNEQFF; cdr3_nt: TGTGCCAGTAGTATAGCCCGGACTAGCGGCTTATACAATGAGCAGTTCTTC; d_call: TRBD2; j_call: TRBJ2-1; v_call: TRBV19; clone_size: NA
cdr3_aa: CASSLVTGANVLTF; cdr3_nt: TGCGCCAGCAGCTTAGTAACTGGGGCCAACGTCCTGACTTTC; d_call: NA; j_call: TRBJ2-6; v_call: TRBV5-1; clone_size: NA
cdr3_aa: CASSQEGGLGNQPQHF; cdr3_nt: TGTGCCAGCAGCCAAGAGGGGGGGCTCGGCAATCAGCCCCAGCATTTT; d_call: NA; j_call: TRBJ1-5; v_call: TRBV4-2; clone_size: NA
cdr3_aa: CASSLGASGGKGQFF; cdr3_nt: TGTGCCAGCAGCTTAGGGGCTAGCGGGGGGAAGGGGCAGTTCTTC; d_call: TRBD2; j_call: TRBJ2-1; v_call: TRBV7-6; clone_size: NA
cdr3_aa: CASSVSWEYTEAFF; cdr3_nt: TGTGCCAGCAGTGTCTCGTGGGAGTACACTGAAGCTTTCTTT; d_call: NA; j_call: TRBJ1-1; v_call: TRBV25-1; clone_size: NA
cdr3_aa: CASSQDLGASYGYTF; cdr3_nt: TGTGCCAGCAGCCAAGATTTGGGGGCGAGCTATGGCTACACCTTC; d_call: NA; j_call: TRBJ1-2; v_call: TRBV14; clone_size: NA
cdr3_aa: CASSFGGEVNEQFF; cdr3_nt: TGTGCCAGCAGCTTTGGGGGGGAGGTCAATGAGCAGTTCTTC; d_call: TRBD2; j_call: TRBJ2-1; v_call: TRBV7-9; clone_size: NA
cdr3_aa: CASSYRIIVNTEAFF; cdr3_nt: TGTGCCAGCAGTTACCGAATAATCGTGAACACTGAAGCTTTCTTT; d_call: NA; j_call: TRBJ1-1; v_call: TRBV27; clone_size: NA
cdr3_aa: CASSKDRRSSGGEETQYF; cdr3_nt: TGTGCCAGCAGCAAAGATCGTAGGTCTAGCGGGGGGGAAGAGACCCAGTACTTC; d_call: NA; j_call: TRBJ2-5; v_call: TRBV21-1; clone_size: NA
cdr3_aa: CASRPTGVGGYTF; cdr3_nt: TGTGCCAGCAGACCGACAGGGGTGGGTGGCTACACCTTC; d_call: TRBD1; j_call: TRBJ1-2; v_call: TRBV5-6; clone_size: NA
cdr3_aa: CASSPGQMNTEAFF; cdr3_nt: TGTGCCAGTAGTCCAGGACAGATGAACACTGAAGCTTTCTTT; d_call: NA; j_call: TRBJ1-1; v_call: TRBV19; clone_size: few
cdr3_aa: CASSFWGQGDTGELFF; cdr3_nt: TGTGCCAGCAGCTTTTGGGGACAGGGGGACACCGGGGAGCTGTTTTTT; d_call: TRBD1; j_call: TRBJ2-2; v_call: TRBV7-8; clone_size: few
cdr3_aa: CASSFTRDRPYEQYF; cdr3_nt: TGTGCCAGCAGTTTCACCCGGGACAGGCCCTACGAGCAGTACTTC; d_call: TRBD1; j_call: TRBJ2-7; v_call: TRBV27; clone_size: few
cdr3_aa: CSVELGGELFF; cdr3_nt: TGCAGCGTTGAGTTGGGCGGGGAGCTGTTTTTT; d_call: NA; j_call: TRBJ2-2; v_call: TRBV29-1; clone_size: NA
cdr3_aa: CASSSGLAGLRGTQYF; cdr3_nt: TGTGCCAGCAGCTCTGGACTAGCGGGGCTAAGGGGGACCCAGTACTTC; d_call: TRBD2; j_call: TRBJ2-5; v_call: TRBV5-4; clone_size: NA
cdr3_aa: CASSLGVRDSNLINYGYTF; cdr3_nt: TGTGCCAGCAGCTTAGGGGTCCGGGACAGCAACCTCATAAACTATGGCTACACCTTC; d_call: TRBD1; j_call: TRBJ1-2; v_call: TRBV7-9; clone_size: NA
cdr3_aa: CASSLGGPGAEAFF; cdr3_nt: TGTGCCAGCAGCTTAGGAGGTCCGGGGGCTGAAGCTTTCTTT; d_call: NA; j_call: TRBJ1-1; v_call: TRBV7-8; clone_size: once
cdr3_aa: CASGTFSYEQYF; cdr3_nt: TGTGCCAGCGGGACTTTCTCCTACGAGCAGTACTTC; d_call: NA; j_call: TRBJ2-7; v_call: TRBV6-5; clone_size: NA
cdr3_aa: CATSRDRGRDNSPLHF; cdr3_nt: TGTGCCACCAGCAGAGATCGGGGCAGGGACAATTCACCCCTCCACTTT; d_call: NA; j_call: TRBJ1-6; v_call: TRBV15; clone_size: once
cdr3_aa: CAGRDPTNEKLFF; cdr3_nt: TGTGCCGGCAGGGACCCGACTAATGAAAAACTGTTTTTT; d_call: NA; j_call: TRBJ1-4; v_call: TRBV2; clone_size: few
cdr3_aa: CATSRATGGTDTQYF; cdr3_nt: TGTGCCACCAGCAGAGCTACAGGGGGCACAGATACGCAGTATTTT; d_call: TRBD1; j_call: TRBJ2-3; v_call: TRBV15; clone_size: NA
cdr3_aa: CASSFWGGYEQYF; cdr3_nt: TGTGCCAGCAGTTTCTGGGGTGGGTACGAGCAGTACTTC; d_call: NA; j_call: TRBJ2-7; v_call: TRBV28; clone_size: NA